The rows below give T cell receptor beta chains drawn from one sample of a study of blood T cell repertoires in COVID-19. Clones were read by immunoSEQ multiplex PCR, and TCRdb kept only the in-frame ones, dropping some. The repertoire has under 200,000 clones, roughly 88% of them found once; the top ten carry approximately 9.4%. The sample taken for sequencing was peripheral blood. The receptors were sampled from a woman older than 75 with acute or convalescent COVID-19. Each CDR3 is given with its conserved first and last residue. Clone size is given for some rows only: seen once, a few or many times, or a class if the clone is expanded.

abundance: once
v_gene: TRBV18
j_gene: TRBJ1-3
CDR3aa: CASSPLRTGDSGNTIYF

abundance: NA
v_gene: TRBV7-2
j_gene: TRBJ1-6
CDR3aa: CASSRKTGDNSPLHF

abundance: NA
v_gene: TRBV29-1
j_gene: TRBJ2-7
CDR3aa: CSVDLGQGLNYEQYF

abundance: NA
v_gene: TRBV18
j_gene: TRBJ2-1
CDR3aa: CASSPPRSGGDIYNEQFF

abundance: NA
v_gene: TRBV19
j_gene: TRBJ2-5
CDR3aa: CASRPLLAGGLNPDQETQYF

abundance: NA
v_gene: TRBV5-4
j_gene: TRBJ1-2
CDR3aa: CASSRPQGAGYGYTF

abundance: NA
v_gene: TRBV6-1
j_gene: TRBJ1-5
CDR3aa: CASSERGTYNQPQHF

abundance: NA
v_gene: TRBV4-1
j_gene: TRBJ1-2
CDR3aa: CASSQEDSSLANYGYTF

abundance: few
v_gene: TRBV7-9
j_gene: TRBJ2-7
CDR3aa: CASSATGTGFVEQYF

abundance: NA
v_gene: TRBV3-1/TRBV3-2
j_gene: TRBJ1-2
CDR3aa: CASSPDRGDGYTF

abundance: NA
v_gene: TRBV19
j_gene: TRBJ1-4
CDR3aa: CASSIAGQEDEKLFF

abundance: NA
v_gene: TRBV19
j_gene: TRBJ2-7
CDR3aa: CASSPGGGAFYEQYF

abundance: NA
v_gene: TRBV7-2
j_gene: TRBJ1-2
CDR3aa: CASSMTGATLRYGYTF

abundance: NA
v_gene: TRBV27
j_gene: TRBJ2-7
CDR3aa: CASSFWPGQGYEQYF

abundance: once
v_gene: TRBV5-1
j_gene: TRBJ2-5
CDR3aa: CASSFSGGETQYF

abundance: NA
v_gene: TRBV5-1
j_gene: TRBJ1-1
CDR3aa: CASSSDGQMNTEAFF

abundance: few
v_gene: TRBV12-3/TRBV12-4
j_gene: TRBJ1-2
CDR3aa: CASSLETGLGYTF

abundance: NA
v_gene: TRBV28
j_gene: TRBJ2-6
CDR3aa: CASSPSSGSPGANVLTF

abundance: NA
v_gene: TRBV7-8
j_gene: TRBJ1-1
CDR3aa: CASSHYRGRIGTEAFF

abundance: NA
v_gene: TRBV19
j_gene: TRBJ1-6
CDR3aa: CASSILSQGAYNSPLHF

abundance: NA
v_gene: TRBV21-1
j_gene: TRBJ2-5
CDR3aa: CASSSLSEGQGAPSRETQYF

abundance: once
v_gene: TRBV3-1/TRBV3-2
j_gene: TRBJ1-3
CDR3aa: CASSQVRGPRSGNTIYF

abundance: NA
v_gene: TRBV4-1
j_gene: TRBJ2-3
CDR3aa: CASSQRYRDRGPDTQYF

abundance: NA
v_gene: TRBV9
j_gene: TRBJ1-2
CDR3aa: CASSDTQRRFNYGYTF

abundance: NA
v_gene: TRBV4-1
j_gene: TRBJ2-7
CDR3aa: CASSQGRASGTYEQYF

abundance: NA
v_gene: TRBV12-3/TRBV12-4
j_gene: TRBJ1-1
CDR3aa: CASSLGGFTEAFF

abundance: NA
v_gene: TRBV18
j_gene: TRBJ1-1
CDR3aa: CASSPEPGQGPEAFF

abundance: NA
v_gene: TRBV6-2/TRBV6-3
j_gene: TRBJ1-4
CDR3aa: CASSSGDRQVNF

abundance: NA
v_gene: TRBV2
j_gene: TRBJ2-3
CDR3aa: CASAGWRGGTDTQYF

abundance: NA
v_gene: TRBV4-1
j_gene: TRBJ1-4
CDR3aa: CASSPRQARVEKLFF

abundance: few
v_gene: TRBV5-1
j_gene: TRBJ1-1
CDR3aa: CASSSAWGGMNTEAFF